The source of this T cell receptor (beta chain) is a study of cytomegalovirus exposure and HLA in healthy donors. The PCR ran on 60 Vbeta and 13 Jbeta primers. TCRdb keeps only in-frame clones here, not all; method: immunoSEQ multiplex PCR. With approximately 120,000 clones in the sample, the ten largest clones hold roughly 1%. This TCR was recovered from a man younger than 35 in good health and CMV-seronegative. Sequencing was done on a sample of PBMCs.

The CDR3 reads CASSKEEQGVGRVTEAFF. CDR3 sequence (DNA): TGTGCCAGCAGCAAAGAGGAACAGGGGGTCGGGCGTGTCACTGAAGCTTTCTTT. The V and J genes are TRBV21-1 and TRBJ1-1; the tabulated D call, TRBD1, remains unverified against the DNA. TRBV21-1 has pseudogene status. This CDR3 region has 18 residues.